The 7 T cell receptor beta chains below were found in one sample sequenced in a study of shared clonotypes between healthy human individuals. The method was immunoSEQ multiplex PCR; TCRdb's version includes in-frame clones alone and lacks a portion of them. The data contain about half a million clones, 78% of them singletons. The sequenced sample was PBMCs. The receptor set was obtained from a middle-aged woman in good health. Some clones in this sample may be carry-over from other donors' samples.

This rearrangement joins TRBV19 to TRBJ2-7, with TRBD1 identical over 7 bases. CDR3 length: 14 residues. Unmatched junction bases numbered 8, after V lost 3 bases and J lost 6 bases. Germline CDR1 LNHDA, CDR2 SQIVND (reference sequence). The CDR3 coding sequence is TGTGCCAGTAGTATGGGCAGGGGGTCTTCCGAGCAGTACTTC. It encodes CASSMGRGSSEQYF.

The table lists this clone with a few counts. The chain is built from TRBV7-8 and TRBJ1-3; D not resolved. The ends were cut back, 1 base at V and 2 bases at J, with 3 bases in the middle. The germline CDR1 and CDR2 sequences are SGHVS and FQNEAQ. This CDR3 comprises 13 residues. CDR3 sequence (DNA): TGTGCCAGCAGCTTAGGTGCTGGAAACACCATATATTTT. It specifies CASSLGAGNTIYF. Variable domain in full (rest from reference TRBV7-8 and TRBJ1-3): GAGVSQSPRYKVAKRGQDVALRCDPISGHVSLFWYQQALGQGPEFLTYFQNEAQLDKSGLPSDRFFAERPEGSVSTLKIQRTQQEDSAVYLCASSLGAGNTIYFGEGSWLTVV.

This chain links TRBV7-3 with TRBJ2-3; 7 nucleotides line up with TRBD2. The CDR3 length is 16 residues. CDR1 and CDR2 from the germline V gene are SGHTA and FQGTGA. V shed 1 base and J 5 bases; nucleotides not matched to a gene: 9. This CDR3 reads CASSLSGGSRLDTQYF. The CDR3 DNA sequence: TGTGCCAGCAGCTTAAGCGGCGGGAGCCGTCTAGATACGCAGTATTTT.

This rearrangement joins TRBV28 to TRBJ1-2, with a possible D match to TRBD1 (6 bases). There are 14 residues in the CDR3. Trimming took 6 bases from V and 4 from J, leaving 15 bases between them. CDR1 is MDHEN, CDR2 SYDVKM, per germline. Written as DNA, the CDR3 is TGTGCCAGCAGCTTACAGGGCCGGGGCTATGGCTACACCTTC. Translating it yields CASSLQGRGYGYTF.

This chain connects TRBV23-1 to TRBJ1-1; D is unclear. TRBV23-1 is an ORF, with its function uncertain. This CDR3 has 14 amino acids. V lost 2 bases to trimming and J lost 2 bases, with 9 bases between them. The CDR3 spells CASSQGRTNTEAFF. Written as DNA, the CDR3 is TGCGCCAGCAGTCAAGGCAGAACCAACACTGAAGCTTTCTTT.

J is TRBJ2-7 and V is TRBV18; D is possibly TRBD1 (5 bases). The CDR3 consists of 13 residues. V lost 5 bases and J 3 bases, leaving 11 bases between the germline ends. Germline assignment: CDR1 KGHSH and CDR2 LQKENI. Here the CDR3 reads CASSGADRYEQYF. The CDR3, as DNA: TGTGCCAGCTCAGGGGCCGACCGCTACGAGCAGTACTTC.

This clone was observed a few times. The V gene is TRBV29-1, the J gene TRBJ1-2, with D possibly being TRBD1 (6 bases). Looked up from germline, CDR1 is SQVTM and CDR2 is ANQGSEA. V lost 0 bases, J lost 5 bases, and 16 bases lay in between. The CDR3 covers 15 residues. The CDR3 here is CSVEDVGGREYGYTF. The CDR3 DNA sequence: TGCAGCGTTGAAGATGTGGGGGGGCGCGAATATGGCTACACCTTC.